The clone carrying this TCR beta chain appeared a few times. The V and J ends lost 5 bases and 2 bases, in that order; junction bases with no gene match: 6. The CDR3 spans 14 residues. CDR1 SGHKS and CDR2 YYEKEE come from the germline V gene (reference sequence). The data stem from a study of T-cell memory formation after mild COVID-19. TCRdb re-called the 5' RACE reads with MiXCR, one entry per CDR3 protein. The data hold fewer than 150,000 distinct CDR3 sequences, with approximately 21% observed a single time. The sequenced sample was PBMCs or a T cell subset sorted from them (not recorded which). This clonotype originated in a man between 18 and 29 years old who had mild COVID-19 (a few samples of this study predate the infection). Cell type and time point are not known. The rearrangement links TRBV5-5 to TRBJ1-1; 7 nucleotides agree with TRBD1. The CDR3 is CASRPGQENTEAFF. In DNA, the CDR3 is TGTGCCAGCAGACCCGGACAGGAAAACACTGAAGCTTTCTTT.